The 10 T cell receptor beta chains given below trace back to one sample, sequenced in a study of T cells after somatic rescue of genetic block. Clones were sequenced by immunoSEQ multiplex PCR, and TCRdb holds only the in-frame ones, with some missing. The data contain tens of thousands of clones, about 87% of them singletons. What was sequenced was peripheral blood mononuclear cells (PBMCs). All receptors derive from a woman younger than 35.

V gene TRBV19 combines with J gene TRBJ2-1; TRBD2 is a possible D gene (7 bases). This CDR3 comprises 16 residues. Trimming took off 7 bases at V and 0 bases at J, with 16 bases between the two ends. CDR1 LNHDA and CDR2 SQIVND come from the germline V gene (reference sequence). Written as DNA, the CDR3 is TGTGCCAGTACAGGGGAGGGTGGGCCCTCCTACAATGAGCAGTTCTTC. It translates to CASTGEGGPSYNEQFF.

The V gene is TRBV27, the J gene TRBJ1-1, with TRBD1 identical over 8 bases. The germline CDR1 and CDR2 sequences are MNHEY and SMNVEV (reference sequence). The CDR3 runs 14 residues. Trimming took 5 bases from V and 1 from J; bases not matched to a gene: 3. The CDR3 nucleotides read TGTGCCAGCAGTAACAGGGGGGAGAACACTGAAGCTTTCTTT. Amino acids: CASSNRGENTEAFF.

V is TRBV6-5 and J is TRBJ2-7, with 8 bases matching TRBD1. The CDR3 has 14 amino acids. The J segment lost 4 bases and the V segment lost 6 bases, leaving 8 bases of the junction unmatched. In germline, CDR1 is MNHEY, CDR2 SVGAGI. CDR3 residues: CASRVGTGGYEQYF. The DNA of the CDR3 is TGTGCCAGCAGGGTGGGGACAGGTGGATACGAGCAGTACTTC.

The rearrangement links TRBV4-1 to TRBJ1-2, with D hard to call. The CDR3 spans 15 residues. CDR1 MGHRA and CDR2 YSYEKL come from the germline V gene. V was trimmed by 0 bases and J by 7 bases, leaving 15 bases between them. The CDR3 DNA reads TGCGCCAGCAGCCAAGATTTCGGGGTGGTGGGTGGCTACACCTTC. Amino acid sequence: CASSQDFGVVGGYTF.

CDR3 in DNA: TGCGCCAGCAGCCCCCCGGGACTAGCGGCTCCCGATACGCAGTATTTT. Its translation: CASSPPGLAAPDTQYF. This chain links TRBV5-1 with TRBJ2-3, with TRBD2 matching 11 bases. The trim removed 4 bases at V and 6 bases at J, leaving 10 bases unmatched. Germline V gene sequence: CDR1 SGHRS, CDR2 YFSETQ. The CDR3 extends over 16 amino acids.

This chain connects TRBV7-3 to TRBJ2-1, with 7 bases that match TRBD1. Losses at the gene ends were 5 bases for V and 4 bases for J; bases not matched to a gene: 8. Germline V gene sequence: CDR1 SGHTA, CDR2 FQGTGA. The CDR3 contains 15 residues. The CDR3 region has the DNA TGTGCCAGCAGCCGGATGACAGGGACATACAATGAGCAGTTCTTC. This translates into CASSRMTGTYNEQFF.

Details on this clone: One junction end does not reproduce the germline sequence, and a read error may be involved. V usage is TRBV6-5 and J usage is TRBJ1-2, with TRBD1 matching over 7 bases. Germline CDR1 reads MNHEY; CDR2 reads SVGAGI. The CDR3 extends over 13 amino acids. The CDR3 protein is CASSLGGNFGYTF. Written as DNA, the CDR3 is TGTGCCAGCAGTCTAGGGGGCAACTTTGGCTACACCTTC.

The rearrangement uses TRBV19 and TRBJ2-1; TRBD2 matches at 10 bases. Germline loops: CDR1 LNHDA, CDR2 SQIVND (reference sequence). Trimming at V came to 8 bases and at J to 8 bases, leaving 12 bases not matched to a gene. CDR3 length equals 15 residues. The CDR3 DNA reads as TGTGCCAGTCGCTTAGCGGGAGGTCCTTCTCATGAGCAGTTCTTC. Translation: CASRLAGGPSHEQFF.

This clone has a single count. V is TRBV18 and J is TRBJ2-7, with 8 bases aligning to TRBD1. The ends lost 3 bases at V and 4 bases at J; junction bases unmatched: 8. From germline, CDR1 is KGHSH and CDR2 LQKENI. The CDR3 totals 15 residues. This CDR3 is CASSPSGQGLYEQYF. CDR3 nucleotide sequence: TGTGCCAGCTCACCTAGCGGACAGGGTTTATACGAGCAGTACTTC.

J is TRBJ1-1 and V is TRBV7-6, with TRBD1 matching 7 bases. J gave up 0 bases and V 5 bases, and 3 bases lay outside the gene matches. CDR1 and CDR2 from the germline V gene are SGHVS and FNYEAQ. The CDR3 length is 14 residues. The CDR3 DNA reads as TGTGCCAGCAGCCCCGGGACAGTGAACACTGAAGCTTTCTTT. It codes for CASSPGTVNTEAFF.